This T cell receptor beta chain is drawn from a study of blood T cell repertoires in COVID-19. Study-wide background: COVID-19 samples, acute and convalescent, were from the United States, Italy and Spain. PBMCs, B-cell-depleted T cells, or T cells provided the cDNA or gDNA that made up the material.

Original handling: Nucleated cell counts were estimated from reference gene primer amplification. Profiled with immunoSEQ multiplex PCR; TCRdb holds only in-frame clones, not every one. V and J calls and clone size are those listed in that table; D and trimming were worked out from the DNA. Of approximately 290,000 clones in the sample, approximately 90% were seen once. This clonotype was obtained from a man in his late teens or twenties with active or convalescent COVID-19. Sequencing was performed on peripheral blood.

The CDR3 loop reads CASSLEAGTTNEKLFF. The CDR3 DNA is TGTGCCAGCAGCTTAGAGGCAGGAACAACTAATGAAAAACTGTTTTTT. The gene calls are TRBV7-6 and TRBJ1-4; no definite D call. This CDR3 has 16 residues. The V gene lost 1 base and the J gene lost 0 bases, with 9 bases spanning the gap. CDR1 is SGHVS and CDR2 is FNYEAQ in the germline V gene.